This T cell receptor (beta chain) is from a study of metastatic and nonmetastatic thyroid tumors (dated by TCRdb to the early 2020s). Background for the entire study: The researchers compared repertoires between peripheral blood samples and tumor or nodule tissue samples from patients with malignant or benign thyroid disease.

A word on this clone: The target of this receptor is not known. Per-base qualities were not stored, and no clone one base away is much larger.

The investigation overall reported the following: In both blood and tumor samples, TCR beta diversity was reported to be significantly higher in malignant tumors than in benign nodules.

Receptors were amplified or captured by PCR. Instrument on record: Illumina HiSeq 4000. High-throughput sequencing was used to profile the TCR beta-chain CDR3 region of each patient. In the authors' own workflow: Drawing on CDR3 differences between clinicopathological groups, the researchers built a classifier meant to tell apart patients with distant-metastatic papillary thyroid cancer. The Shannon index was used to assess repertoire diversity, and the Morisita-Horn index was used to assess tumor-blood repertoire similarity. The raw public data were reprocessed by TCRdb itself: fastp quality trimming at Q25, MiXCR clonotype calling, in-frame beta chains only. TCRdb, rather than the study authors, made the V and J calls. This sample comprises about 21,000 clones, approximately 29% of them detected only once. 20% of the sample is taken by the ten largest. Before undergoing thyroid surgery, none of the patients had been given any kind of treatment. Patient clinical samples collected from 2012 to 2018 were retrospectively analysed using T-cell receptor beta sequencing.

The specimen was adjacent normal tissue. The TCR sequence derives from a female donor with papillary thyroid cancer or a benign thyroid nodule (not recorded which). Some clones in this sample may be carry-over from other donors' samples.

The CDR3 in this case is CASGKMFRNQPQHF. The nucleotide sequence reads as follows: TGTGCCAGCGGGAAGATGTTTCGGAATCAGCCCCAGCATTTT. The chain is assembled from TRBV6-2 or TRBV6-3 and TRBJ1-5; the D gene lacks a confident call. As encoded in the germline V gene, CDR1 is MNHEY while CDR2 is SVGEGT. Including cysteine and phenylalanine, the CDR3 has 14 amino acids. CDR3 DNA only is kept here, 42 bases in frame from base 1. Deletion took 8 bases off V and 4 bases off J, with a span of 15 bases between the germline ends.